These 7 T cell receptor beta chains originate from one sample sequenced in a study of control samples from healthy donors and cancer patients. Some clones are missing from TCRdb's copy, which holds only in-frame ones; the method was immunoSEQ multiplex PCR. The repertoire has about 110,000 clones, approximately 88% of them found once; the top ten carry around 3.5%. Sequenced sample: PBMCs. The receptors derive from a woman aged 55-70 years with lung cancer.

The chain employs TRBV5-5 and TRBJ1-1; D unresolved. Per germline, CDR1 SGHKS and CDR2 YYEKEE (reference sequence). V lost 1 base and J lost 0, with 7 bases in between. This CDR3 has 14 residues. The CDR3 DNA reads as TGTGCCAGCAGCTTGCCACTGGTGAACACTGAAGCTTTCTTT. It codes for CASSLPLVNTEAFF.

The chain employs TRBV24-1 and TRBJ1-2; no definite D call. Germline assignment: CDR1 KGHDR and CDR2 SFDVKD. The CDR3 has 11 residues. Trimming took off 6 bases at V and 0 bases at J, with 1 base between the two ends. This CDR3 reads CATSSNYGYTF. CDR3 bases: TGTGCCACCAGTTCTAACTATGGCTACACCTTC.

This clone was recorded only once. This chain connects TRBV5-1 to TRBJ1-4; TRBD1 aligns across 8 bases. Germline values: CDR1 SGHRS, CDR2 YFSETQ. CDR3 size: 14 residues. The V gene end was trimmed by 7 bases and the J gene end by 6 bases; junction bases not matched to a gene: 8. As DNA, the CDR3 is TGCGCCAGCGCCCCAGGGGGCGGGGATGAAAAACTGTTTTTT. The encoded protein is CASAPGGGDEKLFF.

V gene TRBV11-3 combines with J gene TRBJ1-4; TRBD1 agrees at 10 bases. This CDR3 comprises 15 residues. Germline CDR1 reads SGHNT; CDR2 reads YENEEA. Trimming at V came to 5 bases and at J to 8 bases, leaving 8 bases not matched to a gene. CDR3 loop: CASSLFDRGPEKLFF. In DNA form, the CDR3 reads TGTGCCAGCAGCCTATTCGACAGGGGGCCCGAAAAACTGTTTTTT. The whole variable domain, remainder taken from reference TRBV11-3 and TRBJ1-4, is EAGVVQSPRYKIIEKKQPVAFWCNPISGHNTLYWYLQNLGQGPELLIRYENEEAVDDSQLPKDRFSAERLKGVDSTLKIQPAELGDSAVYLCASSLFDRGPEKLFFGSGTQLSVL.

J is TRBJ1-3 and V is TRBV24-1; unclear D gene. This CDR3 has 15 residues. Trimming took 3 bases from V and 4 from J, leaving 12 bases between them. The V gene's germline CDR1 is KGHDR and CDR2 SFDVKD. The CDR3 reads CATSDEEGSGNTIYF. The DNA for the CDR3 is TGTGCCACCAGTGATGAGGAGGGCTCCGGAAACACCATATATTTT.

This clone appeared once. CDR3 region: CASSVAPKRSLNEQFF. The CDR3 DNA sequence: TGTGCCAGCAGCGTAGCTCCAAAGCGCTCCCTCAATGAGCAGTTCTTC. The chain has TRBV9 and TRBJ2-1; no reliable D call. Looked up from germline, CDR1 is SGDLS and CDR2 is YYNGEE. Trimming cost V 0 bases and J 6 bases, with 16 bases left between them. The CDR3 runs to 16 residues.

The chain employs TRBV19 and TRBJ2-7, with D possibly being TRBD2 (5 bases). The CDR3 extends over 14 amino acids. The germline V gene encodes CDR1 LNHDA and CDR2 SQIVND (reference sequence). Between the trimmed V and J ends, which lost 10 bases and 9 bases, there was a span of 25 bases. The DNA for the CDR3 is TGTGCCACTAAAAGAGGGCTCGGCGAAAATTGGCAGTACTTC. Its protein product is CATKRGLGENWQYF.